One and the same sample provided the 10 T cell receptor beta chains below, sequenced in a study of cytomegalovirus exposure and HLA in healthy donors. The PCR contained 60 Vbeta and 13 Jbeta primers. Assay: immunoSEQ multiplex PCR; the TCRdb copy retains only in-frame clones and omits some. The data hold around 130,000 clones, with 85% observed a single time. Sample: PBMCs. Receptors were obtained from a woman younger than 45 in good health and CMV-seropositive.

Only one count was recorded for this clone. The rearrangement links TRBV5-6 to TRBJ2-2; possible D gene TRBD2, 5 bases. CDR1 is SGHDT, CDR2 YYEEEE, per germline. This CDR3 has 13 residues. The germline V and J ends were trimmed by 0 bases and 5 bases, with 5 bases remaining between them. CDR3 protein: CASSLAGTGELFF. The CDR3, as DNA: TGTGCCAGCAGCTTGGCGGGGACCGGGGAGCTGTTTTTT.

V and J are TRBV19 and TRBJ2-7, with a weak D call TRBD2 (5 bases). The CDR3 totals 13 residues. V lost 5 bases and J lost 2, with 10 bases in between. Germline V CDR1 and CDR2: LNHDA, SQIVND (reference sequence). CDR3 sequence: CASSGERAYEQYF. The CDR3 DNA follows: TGTGCCAGTAGTGGCGAGAGGGCCTACGAGCAGTACTTC. The complete variable domain, with remaining parts taken from reference TRBV19 and TRBJ2-7, reads DGGITQSPKYLFRKEGQNVTLSCEQNLNHDAMYWYRQDPGQGLRLIYYSQIVNDFQKGDIAEGYSVSREKKESFPLTVTSAQKNPTAFYLCASSGERAYEQYFGPGTRLTVT.

The chain couples TRBV10-1 to TRBJ1-1; unclear D gene. CDR3 length equals 13 residues. Trimming took off 8 bases at V and 1 base at J, with 11 bases between the two ends. Germline V gene lookup returns CDR1 WNHNN and CDR2 SYGVQD (reference sequence). In DNA form, the CDR3 reads TGCGCCAGCCCGGGGATGCGGAACACTGAAGCTTTCTTT. Amino acid sequence: CASPGMRNTEAFF.

The genes are TRBV30 and TRBJ1-2, with TRBD1 matching over 7 bases. This CDR3 is built from 15 residues. The V gene end was trimmed by 3 bases and the J gene end by 4 bases; junction bases not matched to a gene: 11. Germline V lookup: CDR1 GTSNPN, CDR2 SVGIG (reference sequence). The DNA of the CDR3 is TGTGCCTGGAGGGAACCGGGACAGCAAATCTATGGCTACACCTTC. Translation gives CAWREPGQQIYGYTF.

The gene calls are TRBV18 and TRBJ1-2; 9 nucleotides align to TRBD1. The germline CDR1 and CDR2 sequences are KGHSH and LQKENI. With 5 bases clipped from V and 5 bases from J, the junction kept 3 bases outside the gene matches. The CDR3 loop spans 13 amino acids. The CDR3 DNA is TGTGCCAGCTCAGCTGGGACAGGGTATGGCTACACCTTC. Its translation is CASSAGTGYGYTF.

The rearrangement uses TRBV19 and TRBJ1-2, with a weak D call TRBD1 (5 bases). Germline assignment: CDR1 LNHDA and CDR2 SQIVND (reference sequence). Between the trimmed V and J ends, which lost 5 bases and 0 bases, there was a span of 16 bases. The CDR3 sequence is 16 residues long. The CDR3 is CASSPTGYLSNYGYTF. The CDR3 nucleotides read TGTGCCAGTAGTCCCACAGGTTACCTCTCTAACTATGGCTACACCTTC.

The chain couples TRBV28 to TRBJ1-5; 7 positions match TRBD1. Trimming removed 3 bases from V and 3 bases from J; junction bases left unmatched: 2. The CDR3 is made up of 14 amino acids. From germline, CDR1 is MDHEN and CDR2 SYDVKM. The CDR3, as DNA: TGTGCCAGCAGTTTGGACAGGTCCAATCAGCCCCAGCATTTT. As protein: CASSLDRSNQPQHF. Based on the CDR3 plus reference TRBV28 and TRBJ1-5, the full variable domain is DVKVTQSSRYLVKRTGEKVFLECVQDMDHENMFWYRQDPGLGLRLIYFSYDVKMKEKGDIPEGYSVSREKKERFSLILESASTNQTSMYLCASSLDRSNQPQHFGDGTRLSIL.

The chain carries TRBV7-9 and TRBJ2-5; TRBD2 is a possible D gene (5 bases). Germline CDR1 reads SEHNR; CDR2 reads FQNEAQ (reference sequence). Trimming left V 4 bases short and J 1 base short, with 10 bases between. The CDR3 loop spans 14 amino acids. The CDR3 DNA sequence: TGTGCCAGCAGCTACCCAGGAGGCCAAGAGACCCAGTACTTC. Its protein is CASSYPGGQETQYF.

This chain connects TRBV9 to TRBJ1-3; 8 bases line up with TRBD1. The CDR3 has 15 residues. The trim removed 4 bases at V and 0 bases at J, leaving 3 bases unmatched. CDR1 and CDR2 (germline): SGDLS, YYNGEE. In nucleotides, the CDR3 is TGTGCCAGCAGCCTTACAGGGGGCTCTGGAAACACCATATATTTT. It specifies CASSLTGGSGNTIYF.

The chain links TRBV28 to TRBJ1-2; no definite D call. This CDR3 is built from 15 residues. V lost 4 bases and J 1 base, leaving 13 bases between the germline ends. CDR1 is MDHEN, CDR2 SYDVKM, per germline. CDR3 sequence reads: CASSSIPGNNYGYTF. DNA of the CDR3: TGTGCCAGCAGTTCCATCCCCGGGAATAACTATGGCTACACCTTC.